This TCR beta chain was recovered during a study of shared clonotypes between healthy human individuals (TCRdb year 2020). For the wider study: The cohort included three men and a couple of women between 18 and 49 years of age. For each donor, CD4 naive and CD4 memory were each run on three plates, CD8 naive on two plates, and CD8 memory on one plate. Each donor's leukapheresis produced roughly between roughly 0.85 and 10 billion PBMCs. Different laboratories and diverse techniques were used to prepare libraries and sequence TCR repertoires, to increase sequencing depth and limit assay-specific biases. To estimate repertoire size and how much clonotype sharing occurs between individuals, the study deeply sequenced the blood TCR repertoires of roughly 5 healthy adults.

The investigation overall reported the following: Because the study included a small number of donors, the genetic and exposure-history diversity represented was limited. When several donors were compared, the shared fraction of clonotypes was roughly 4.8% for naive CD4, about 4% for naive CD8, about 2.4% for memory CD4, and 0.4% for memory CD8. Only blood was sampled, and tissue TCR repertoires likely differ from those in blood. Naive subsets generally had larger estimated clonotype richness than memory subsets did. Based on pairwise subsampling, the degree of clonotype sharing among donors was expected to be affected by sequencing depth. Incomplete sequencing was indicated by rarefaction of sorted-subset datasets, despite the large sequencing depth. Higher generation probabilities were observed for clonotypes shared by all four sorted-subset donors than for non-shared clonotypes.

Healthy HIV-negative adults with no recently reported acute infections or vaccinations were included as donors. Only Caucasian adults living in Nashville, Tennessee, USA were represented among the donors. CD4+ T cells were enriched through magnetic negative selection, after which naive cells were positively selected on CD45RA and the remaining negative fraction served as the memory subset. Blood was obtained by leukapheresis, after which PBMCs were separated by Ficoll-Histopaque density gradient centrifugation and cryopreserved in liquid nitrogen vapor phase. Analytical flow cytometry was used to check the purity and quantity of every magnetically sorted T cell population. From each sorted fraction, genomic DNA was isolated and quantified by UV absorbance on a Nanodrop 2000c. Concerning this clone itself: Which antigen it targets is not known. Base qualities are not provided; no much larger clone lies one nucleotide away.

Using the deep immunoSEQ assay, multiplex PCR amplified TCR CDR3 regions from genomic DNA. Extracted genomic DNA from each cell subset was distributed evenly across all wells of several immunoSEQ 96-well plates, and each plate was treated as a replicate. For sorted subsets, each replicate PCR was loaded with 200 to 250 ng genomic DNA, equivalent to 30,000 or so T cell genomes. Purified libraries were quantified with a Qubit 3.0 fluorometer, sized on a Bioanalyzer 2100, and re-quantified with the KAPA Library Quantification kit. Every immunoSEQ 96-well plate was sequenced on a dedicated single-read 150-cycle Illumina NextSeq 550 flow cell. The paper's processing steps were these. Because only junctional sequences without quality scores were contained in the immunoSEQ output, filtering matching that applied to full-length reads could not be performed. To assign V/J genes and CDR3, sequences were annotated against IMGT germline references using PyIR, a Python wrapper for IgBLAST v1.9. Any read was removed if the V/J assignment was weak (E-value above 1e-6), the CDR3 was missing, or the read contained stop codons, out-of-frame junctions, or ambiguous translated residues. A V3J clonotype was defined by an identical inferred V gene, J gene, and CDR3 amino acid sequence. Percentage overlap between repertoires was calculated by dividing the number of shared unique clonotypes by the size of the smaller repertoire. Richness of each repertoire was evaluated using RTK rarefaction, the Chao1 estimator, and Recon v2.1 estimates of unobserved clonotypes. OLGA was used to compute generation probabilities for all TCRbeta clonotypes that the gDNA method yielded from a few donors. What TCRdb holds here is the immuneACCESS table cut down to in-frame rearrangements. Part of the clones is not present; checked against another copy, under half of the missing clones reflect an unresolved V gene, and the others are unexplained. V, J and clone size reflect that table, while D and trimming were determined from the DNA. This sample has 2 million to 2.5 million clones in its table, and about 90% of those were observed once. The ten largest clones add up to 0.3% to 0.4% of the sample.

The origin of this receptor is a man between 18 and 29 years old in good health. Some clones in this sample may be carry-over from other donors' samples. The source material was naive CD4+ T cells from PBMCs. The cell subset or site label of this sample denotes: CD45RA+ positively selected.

In nucleotides, the sequence is TGTGCCTGGAGTGTTGGGGTACTCTACGAGCAGTACTTC. Its product reads: CAWSVGVLYEQYF. The sequence joins TRBV30 to TRBJ2-7; no D gene is confidently identified. The CDR3, from cysteine to phenylalanine, totals 13 residues. The only DNA kept is the CDR3, 39 bases in frame from the first base. Via the germline V gene (reference sequence), CDR1 is GTSNPN and CDR2 SVGIG. At the junction V is shortened by 0 bases and J by 3 bases, with 9 bases in between.